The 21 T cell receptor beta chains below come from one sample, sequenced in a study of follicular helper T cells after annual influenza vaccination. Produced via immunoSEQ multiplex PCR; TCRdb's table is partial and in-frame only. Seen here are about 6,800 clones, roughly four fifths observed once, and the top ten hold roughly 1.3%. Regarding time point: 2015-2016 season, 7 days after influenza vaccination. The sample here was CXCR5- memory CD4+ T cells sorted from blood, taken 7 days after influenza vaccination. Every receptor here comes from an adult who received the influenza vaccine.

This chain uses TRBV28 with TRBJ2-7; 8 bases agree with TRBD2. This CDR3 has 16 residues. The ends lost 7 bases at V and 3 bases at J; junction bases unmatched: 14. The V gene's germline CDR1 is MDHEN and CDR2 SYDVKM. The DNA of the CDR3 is TGTGCCAGCACCCCGGGAGGGCAGGCGAGATTCTACGAGCAGTACTTC. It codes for CASTPGGQARFYEQYF.

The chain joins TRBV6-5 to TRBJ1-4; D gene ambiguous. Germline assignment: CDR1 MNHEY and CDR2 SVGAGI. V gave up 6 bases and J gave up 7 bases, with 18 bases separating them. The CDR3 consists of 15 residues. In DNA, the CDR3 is TGTGCCAGCAGACACGAAAGTACCGGCGGTGAAAAACTGTTTTTT. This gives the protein CASRHESTGGEKLFF.

In nucleotides, the CDR3 is TGTGCCAGCAGCTTGCCAGGACATAAAGAGACCCAGTACTTC. It codes for CASSLPGHKETQYF. This chain uses TRBV5-4 with TRBJ2-5, with D perhaps matching TRBD1 (5 bases). The CDR3 extends over 14 amino acids. With 1 base removed from V and 3 bases from J, the gap between germline ends came to 10 bases. Germline V gives CDR1 SGHNT, CDR2 YYREEE (reference sequence).

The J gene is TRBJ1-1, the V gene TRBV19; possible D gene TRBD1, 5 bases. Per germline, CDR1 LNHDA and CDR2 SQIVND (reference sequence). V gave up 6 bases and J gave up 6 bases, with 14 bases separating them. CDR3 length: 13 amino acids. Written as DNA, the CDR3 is TGTGCCAGTAGCGAGGGAACAGGCGCTGAAGCTTTCTTT. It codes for CASSEGTGAEAFF.

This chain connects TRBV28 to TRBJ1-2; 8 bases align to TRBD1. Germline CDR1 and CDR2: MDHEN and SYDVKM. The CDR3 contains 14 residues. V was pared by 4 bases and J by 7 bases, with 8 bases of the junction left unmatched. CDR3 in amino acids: CASSSNDRGSGYTF. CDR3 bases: TGTGCCAGCAGTTCCAACGACAGGGGTTCTGGCTACACCTTC.

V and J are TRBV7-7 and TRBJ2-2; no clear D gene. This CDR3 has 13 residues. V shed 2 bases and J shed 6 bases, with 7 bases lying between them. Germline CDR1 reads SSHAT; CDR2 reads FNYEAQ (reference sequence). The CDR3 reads CASSLSGAGELFF. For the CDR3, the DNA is TGTGCCAGCAGCTTATCGGGCGCCGGGGAGCTGTTTTTT.

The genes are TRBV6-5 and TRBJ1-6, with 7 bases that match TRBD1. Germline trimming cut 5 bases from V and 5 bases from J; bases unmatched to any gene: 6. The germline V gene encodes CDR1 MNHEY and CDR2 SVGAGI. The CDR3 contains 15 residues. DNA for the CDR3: TGTGCCAGCAGTGCGGACAGGACGGATAATTCACCCCTCCACTTT. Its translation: CASSADRTDNSPLHF.

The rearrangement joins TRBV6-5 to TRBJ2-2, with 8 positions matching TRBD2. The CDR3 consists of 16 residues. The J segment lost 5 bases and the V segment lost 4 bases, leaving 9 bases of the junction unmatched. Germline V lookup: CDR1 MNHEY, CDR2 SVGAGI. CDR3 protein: CASSSNRGGRTGELFF. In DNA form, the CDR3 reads TGTGCCAGCAGTTCTAACCGGGGGGGCCGAACCGGGGAGCTGTTTTTT.

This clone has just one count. The CDR3 nucleotides read TGTGCCAGCAGCTTTACAGCGCAAGAGACCCAGTACTTC. The encoded protein is CASSFTAQETQYF. This rearrangement joins TRBV5-5 to TRBJ2-5, with no clear D. V was clipped by 2 bases and J by 2 bases, with 7 bases between them. Germline V CDR1 and CDR2: SGHKS, YYEKEE (reference sequence). The CDR3 totals 13 residues.

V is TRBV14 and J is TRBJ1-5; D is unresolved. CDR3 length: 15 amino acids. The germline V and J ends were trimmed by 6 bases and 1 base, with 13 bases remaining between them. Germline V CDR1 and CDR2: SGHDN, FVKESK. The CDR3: CASSSRRGSNQPQHF. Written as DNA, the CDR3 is TGTGCCAGCAGTTCCAGGAGAGGAAGCAATCAGCCCCAGCATTTT.

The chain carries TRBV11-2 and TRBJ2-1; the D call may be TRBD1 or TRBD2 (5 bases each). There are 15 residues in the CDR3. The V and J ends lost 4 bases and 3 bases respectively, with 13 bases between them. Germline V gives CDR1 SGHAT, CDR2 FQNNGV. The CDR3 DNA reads TGTGCCAGCAGCTCCCGGTTGGGGGACTACAATGAGCAGTTCTTC. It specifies CASSSRLGDYNEQFF.

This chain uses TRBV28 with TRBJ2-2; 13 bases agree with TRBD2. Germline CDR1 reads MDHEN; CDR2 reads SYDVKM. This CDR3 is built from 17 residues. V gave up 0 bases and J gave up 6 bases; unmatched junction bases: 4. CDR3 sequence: CASSLWRLAGGPGELFF. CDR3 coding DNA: TGTGCCAGCAGTTTATGGAGACTAGCGGGAGGCCCCGGGGAGCTGTTTTTT.

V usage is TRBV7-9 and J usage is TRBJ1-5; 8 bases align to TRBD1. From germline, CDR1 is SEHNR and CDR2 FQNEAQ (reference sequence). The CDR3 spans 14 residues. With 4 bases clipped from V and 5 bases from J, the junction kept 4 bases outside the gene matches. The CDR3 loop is CASSSDRADQPQHF. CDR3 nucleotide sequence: TGTGCCAGCAGCTCGGACAGGGCTGATCAGCCCCAGCATTTT. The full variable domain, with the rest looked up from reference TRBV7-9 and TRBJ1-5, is DTGVSQNPRHKITKRGQNVTFRCDPISEHNRLYWYRQTLGQGPEFLTYFQNEAQLEKSRLLSDRFSAERPKGSFSTLEIQRTEQGDSAMYLCASSSDRADQPQHFGDGTRLSIL.

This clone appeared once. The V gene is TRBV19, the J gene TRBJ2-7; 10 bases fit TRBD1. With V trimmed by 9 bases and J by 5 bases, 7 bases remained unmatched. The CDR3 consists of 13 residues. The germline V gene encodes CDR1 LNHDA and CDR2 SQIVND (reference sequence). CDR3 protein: CASAGQGSHEQYF. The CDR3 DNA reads TGTGCCAGCGCGGGACAGGGGAGCCACGAGCAGTACTTC.

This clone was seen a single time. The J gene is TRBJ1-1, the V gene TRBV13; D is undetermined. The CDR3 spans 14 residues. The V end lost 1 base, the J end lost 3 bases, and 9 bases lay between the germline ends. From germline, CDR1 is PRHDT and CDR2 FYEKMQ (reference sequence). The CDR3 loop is CASSLVQADTEAFF. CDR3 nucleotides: TGTGCCAGCAGCTTAGTCCAGGCGGACACTGAAGCTTTCTTT.

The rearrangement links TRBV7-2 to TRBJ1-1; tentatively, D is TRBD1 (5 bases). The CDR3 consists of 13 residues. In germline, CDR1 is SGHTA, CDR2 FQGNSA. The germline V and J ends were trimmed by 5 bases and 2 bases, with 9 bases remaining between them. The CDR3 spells CASSSRDNTEAFF. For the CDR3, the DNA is TGTGCCAGCAGCAGCCGGGACAACACTGAAGCTTTCTTT.

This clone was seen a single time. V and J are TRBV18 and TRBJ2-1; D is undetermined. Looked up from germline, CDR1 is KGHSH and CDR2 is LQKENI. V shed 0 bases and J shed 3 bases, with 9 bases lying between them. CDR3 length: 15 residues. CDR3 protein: CASSPPKVGYNEQFF. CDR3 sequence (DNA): TGTGCCAGCTCACCACCAAAAGTCGGCTACAATGAGCAGTTCTTC.

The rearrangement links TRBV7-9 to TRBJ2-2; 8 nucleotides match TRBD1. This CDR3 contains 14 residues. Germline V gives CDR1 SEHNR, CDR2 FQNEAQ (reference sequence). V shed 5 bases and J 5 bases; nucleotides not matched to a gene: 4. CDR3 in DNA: TGTGCCAGCAGCGCTCAGGGGGCTACCGGGGAGCTGTTTTTT. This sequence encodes CASSAQGATGELFF.

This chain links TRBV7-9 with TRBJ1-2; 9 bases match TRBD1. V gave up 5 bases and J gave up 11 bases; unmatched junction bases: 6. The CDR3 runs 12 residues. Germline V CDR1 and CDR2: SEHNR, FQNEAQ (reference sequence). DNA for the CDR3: TGTGCCAGCAGCCCCTGGACAGGGGTTTACACCTTC. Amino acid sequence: CASSPWTGVYTF. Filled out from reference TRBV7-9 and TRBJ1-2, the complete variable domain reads DTGVSQNPRHKITKRGQNVTFRCDPISEHNRLYWYRQTLGQGPEFLTYFQNEAQLEKSRLLSDRFSAERPKGSFSTLEIQRTEQGDSAMYLCASSPWTGVYTFGSGTRLTVV.

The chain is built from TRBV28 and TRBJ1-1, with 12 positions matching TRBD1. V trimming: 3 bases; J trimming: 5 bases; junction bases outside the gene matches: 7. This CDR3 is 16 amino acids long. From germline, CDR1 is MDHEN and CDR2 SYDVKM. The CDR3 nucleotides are TGTGCCAGCAGTTTCTTTCAGGGACAGGGGGCTACTGAAGCTTTCTTT. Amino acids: CASSFFQGQGATEAFF.

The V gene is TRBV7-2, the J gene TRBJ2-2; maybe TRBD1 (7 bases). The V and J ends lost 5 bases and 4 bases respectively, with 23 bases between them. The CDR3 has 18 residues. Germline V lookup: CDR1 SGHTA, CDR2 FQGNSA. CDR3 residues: CASSPRAGLTGITGELFF. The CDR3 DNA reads TGTGCCAGCAGCCCCCGTGCGGGGTTGACAGGGATCACCGGGGAGCTGTTTTTT.